The 6 T cell receptor beta chains in this list originate from one sample, sequenced in a study of blood T cells in healthy people across ages. A second PCR of about 7 to 11 cycles used a sample-barcoded 5' primer and a J-beta primer mix. TCRdb recomputed calls from the 5' RACE reads with MiXCR, one row per CDR3 protein. The data show hundreds of thousands of distinct CDR3 sequences, with under 25% seen just once and roughly 3.6% held by the top ten. Sequencing used blood. These receptors were collected from a man in his sixties or seventies in good health.

This chain links TRBV18 with TRBJ2-3; tentative D call: TRBD2 (6 bases). V was shortened by 2 bases and J by 5 bases, with 17 bases between the two germline ends. Germline assignment: CDR1 KGHSH and CDR2 LQKENI. CDR3 size: 16 residues. The CDR3 loop is CASSPSVPGARDTQYF. The CDR3 DNA reads as TGTGCCAGCTCACCATCGGTCCCGGGAGCCAGAGATACGCAGTATTTT. Full variable domain (rest looked up from reference TRBV18 and TRBJ2-3): NAGVMQNPRHLVRRRGQEARLRCSPMKGHSHVYWYRQLPEEGLKFMVYLQKENIIDESGMPKERFSAEFPKEGPSILRIQQVVRGDSAAYFCASSPSVPGARDTQYFGPGTRLTVL.

This clonotype has a handful of counts. A much larger clone lies one base from this, so it may be a read error. The V and J genes are TRBV7-3 and TRBJ2-5, with 7 bases that match TRBD2. The CDR3 length is 13 residues. Germline values: CDR1 SGHTA, CDR2 FQGTGA. Written as DNA, the CDR3 is TGTGCCGGCAGCCGAAGGGAGGGTGAGACCCAGTACTTC. This encodes CAGSRREGETQYF. Using reference TRBV7-3 and TRBJ2-5 for the parts outside the CDR3, the full variable domain is GAGVSQTPSNKVTEKGKYVELRCDPISGHTALYWYRQSLGQGPEFLIYFQGTGAADDSGLPNDRFFAVRPEGSVSTLKIQRTERGDSAVYLCAGSRREGETQYFGPGTRLLVL.

About this clonotype itself: Given a much more abundant clone one base away, this may be a read error. The chain has TRBV12-3 or TRBV12-4 and TRBJ2-1; the D gene is possibly TRBD2 (6 bases). The J call may be mistaken, given a closer DNA end match to TRBJ2-7. The CDR3 has 13 amino acids. CDR3 in DNA: TGTGCCAGCAGTTCCTATAGCGGCCACGAGCAGTACTTC. Translating gives CASSSYSGHEQYF.

J is TRBJ2-5 and V is TRBV27; D gene unclear. Trimming shortened V by 6 bases and J by 0 bases, and 8 bases separated the two germline ends. This CDR3 has 13 amino acids. Germline V gives CDR1 MNHEY, CDR2 SMNVEV (reference sequence). The CDR3 protein is CASRRTHQETQYF. The CDR3 DNA reads TGTGCCAGCAGGAGGACCCACCAAGAGACCCAGTACTTC.

This clonotype was found a few times. The chain uses TRBV24-1 and TRBJ2-1; D gene uncertain. CDR3 length equals 13 residues. Trimming stripped 3 bases from V and 8 bases from J, with 10 bases between. The germline gives CDR1 KGHDR, CDR2 SFDVKD. CDR3 sequence (DNA): TGTGCCACCAGTGATCGGACGGTCGATGAGCAGTTCTTC. Encoded protein: CATSDRTVDEQFF.

This chain uses TRBV6-5 with TRBJ1-1; D might be TRBD1 (6 bases). V shed 6 bases and J shed 1 base, with 12 bases lying between them. Germline V gene sequence: CDR1 MNHEY, CDR2 SVGAGI. The CDR3 is made up of 14 amino acids. The CDR3 DNA sequence: TGTGCCAGCAGCCGCCCGACAGGGAACACTGAAGCTTTCTTT. Its protein product is CASSRPTGNTEAFF.